These T cell receptor beta chains were read from a single sample in a study of CD8 T cells in Susac syndrome. TCRdb re-called the immunoSEQ multiplex PCR reads with MiXCR, one entry per CDR3 protein. The repertoire holds about 140,000 distinct CDR3 sequences, 95% seen once, with about 0.14% in the top ten. Sequencing was carried out using CD4+ T cells from PBMCs. All receptors derive from a human donor with Susac syndrome. Both conserved end residues are part of each CDR3. Each record gives: clone size, V gene, J gene, D gene, CDR3 DNA, CDR3 protein. The D gene is left open where the match is weak. Only part of the rows carry a size: once, few, many, or a class if the clone is expanded.

size: -; V: TRBV3-1; J: TRBJ1-2; D: -; DNA: TGTGCCAGCAGCCAAGTTAATTCGTGGGGGAACACCTTC; CDR3: CASSQVNSWGNTF
size: -; V: TRBV30; J: TRBJ1-2; D: -; DNA: TGTGCCTGGAGTGTAGGGCCGACCTATGGCTACACCTTC; CDR3: CAWSVGPTYGYTF
size: -; V: TRBV30; J: TRBJ2-7; D: -; DNA: TGTGCCTGGAGAAAACCGGGGCCCCCATCCGAGCAGTACTTC; CDR3: CAWRKPGPPSEQYF
size: -; V: TRBV19; J: TRBJ1-5; D: -; DNA: TGTGCCAGTAGTATTTTAGGGGCAAGCACTCAGCCCCAGCATTTT; CDR3: CASSILGASTQPQHF
size: -; V: TRBV18; J: TRBJ2-7; D: TRBD2; DNA: TGTGCCAGCTCACCACCGCGGGTGTCCGGGACTAGCGGGAGTAGGGAGCAGTACTTC; CDR3: CASSPPRVSGTSGSREQYF
size: -; V: TRBV30; J: TRBJ1-6; D: TRBD1; DNA: TGTGCCTGGGAACAGGGGGCTCGGTTTAGTCGCAATTCACCCCTCCACTTT; CDR3: CAWEQGARFSRNSPLHF
size: -; V: TRBV14; J: TRBJ1-2; D: -; DNA: TGTGCCAGCAGCCAGTTCCTAAGTGAGAACTATGGCTACACCTTC; CDR3: CASSQFLSENYGYTF
size: -; V: TRBV20-1; J: TRBJ2-7; D: -; DNA: TGCAGTGCCCGACTAGAAACCAGAAGCGAGCAGTACTTC; CDR3: CSARLETRSEQYF
size: -; V: TRBV19; J: TRBJ1-5; D: -; DNA: TGTGCCAGTAGTAATAGCAATCAGCCCCAGCATTTT; CDR3: CASSNSNQPQHF
size: once; V: TRBV5-6; J: TRBJ2-1; D: -; DNA: TGTGCCAGCAGCTTGGAATCGCTTAGTGAGCAGTTCTTC; CDR3: CASSLESLSEQFF
size: -; V: TRBV14; J: TRBJ2-7; D: -; DNA: TGTGCCAGCAGCCAACCGTTCGGCAGTTTCAGCGAGCAGTACTTC; CDR3: CASSQPFGSFSEQYF
size: -; V: TRBV7-2; J: TRBJ1-1; D: -; DNA: TGTGCCAGCAGCCTGATGGGGGGGAACACTGAAGCTTTCTTT; CDR3: CASSLMGGNTEAFF
size: -; V: TRBV19; J: TRBJ2-4; D: TRBD2; DNA: TGTGCCAGTAGTACCACCCGAACTAGCGGACTGGCCAAAAACATTCAGTACTTC; CDR3: CASSTTRTSGLAKNIQYF
size: -; V: TRBV27; J: TRBJ2-7; D: TRBD2; DNA: TGTGCCAGCAGTTTAAAACTAGCGGGGACCTACGAGCAGTACTTC; CDR3: CASSLKLAGTYEQYF
size: once; V: TRBV20-1; J: TRBJ2-1; D: TRBD2; DNA: TGCAGTGCTAGACGACCCGGGGGGGAAGCTTACAATGAGCAGTTCTTC; CDR3: CSARRPGGEAYNEQFF
size: -; V: TRBV29-1; J: TRBJ1-2; D: TRBD1; DNA: TGCAGCGTTGAAGATCAGGACAGGGGACACGGCTACACCTTC; CDR3: CSVEDQDRGHGYTF
size: -; V: TRBV28; J: TRBJ1-5; D: TRBD1; DNA: TGTGACAGGGGGAATCAGCCCCAGCATTTT; CDR3: CDRGNQPQHF
size: -; V: TRBV30; J: TRBJ2-5; D: -; DNA: TGTGCCTGCTACCCTACGGGGGTCTCGGGAGAGACCCAGTACTTC; CDR3: CACYPTGVSGETQYF
size: once; V: TRBV12-3/TRBV12-4; J: TRBJ1-2; D: -; DNA: TGTGCCAGCAGCATGGGTTCGGGTGGCTACACCTTC; CDR3: CASSMGSGGYTF
size: -; V: TRBV5-1; J: TRBJ2-5; D: TRBD2; DNA: TGCGCCAGCAGCCCCGGGACTAGCAGGGGAGAGACCCAGTACTTC; CDR3: CASSPGTSRGETQYF
size: -; V: TRBV30; J: TRBJ1-1; D: -; DNA: TGTGCCTGGGGATCAGGGATGAGCACTGAAGCTTTCTTT; CDR3: CAWGSGMSTEAFF
size: -; V: TRBV6-4; J: TRBJ2-2; D: -; DNA: TGTGCCAGCAGTGACTCTTGGAACACCGGGGAGCTGTTTTTT; CDR3: CASSDSWNTGELFF
size: -; V: TRBV30; J: TRBJ2-1; D: TRBD2; DNA: TGTGCCTGGAGTGTACCAGGCGGGAGCCCTTACAATGAGCAGTTCTTC; CDR3: CAWSVPGGSPYNEQFF
size: once; V: TRBV28; J: TRBJ1-2; D: TRBD1; DNA: TGTGCCAGCAGTTTTCCAACAGGGGCTAACTATGGCTACACCTTC; CDR3: CASSFPTGANYGYTF
size: few; V: TRBV29-1; J: TRBJ2-5; D: -; DNA: TGCAGCGTTGAAACCCCGGGTAGGAGGAAGACCCAGTACTTC; CDR3: CSVETPGRRKTQYF
size: once; V: TRBV20-1; J: TRBJ2-5; D: TRBD2; DNA: TGCAGTGCTAGACGGCTTGGGCTAGCGGAGGGAACCCAGTACTTC; CDR3: CSARRLGLAEGTQYF